The 8 T cell receptor beta chains reported below all come from one sample, sequenced in a study of blood T cell repertoires in COVID-19. Using immunoSEQ multiplex PCR, the repertoire was profiled, and TCRdb retains in-frame clones only, with some absent. The sample shows 200,000 to 250,000 clones, 88% of them seen only once. The sample taken for sequencing was peripheral blood. Source of these receptors: an older woman with acute or convalescent COVID-19.

The chain couples TRBV27 to TRBJ2-5; 8 bases are shared with TRBD2. CDR1 and CDR2 from the germline V gene are MNHEY and SMNVEV (reference sequence). V lost 1 base, J lost 5 bases, and 6 bases stayed unmatched. The CDR3 totals 15 residues. The CDR3 protein is CASSLFAGREETQYF. CDR3 coding DNA: TGTGCCAGCAGTTTATTTGCCGGGAGGGAGGAGACCCAGTACTTC.

The chain employs TRBV7-2 and TRBJ2-3, with D possibly being TRBD2 (5 bases). The CDR3 contains 16 residues. From germline, CDR1 is SGHTA and CDR2 FQGNSA. With 1 base removed from V and 4 bases from J, the gap between germline ends came to 15 bases. The CDR3 nucleotides are TGTGCCAGCAGCTTAGACAGAGGGCCTGGAGCAGATACGCAGTATTTT. This translates into CASSLDRGPGADTQYF.

This chain joins TRBV27 and TRBJ1-5; D may be TRBD1 (6 bases). The V end lost 5 bases, the J end lost 0 bases, and 20 bases lay between the germline ends. The CDR3 extends over 18 amino acids. Germline CDR1 and CDR2: MNHEY and SMNVEV (reference sequence). CDR3: CASSPYPPGEYSNQPQHF. The CDR3 coding sequence is TGTGCCAGCAGTCCCTACCCCCCAGGGGAGTATAGCAATCAGCCCCAGCATTTT.

This clone showed up just once. The rearrangement links TRBV11-2 to TRBJ1-6; a possible D gene is TRBD1 (5 bases). V was cut by 1 base and J by 7 bases, with 11 bases left in between. CDR1 and CDR2 from the germline V gene are SGHAT and FQNNGV. This CDR3 region has 15 residues. CDR3 nucleotide sequence: TGTGCCAGCAGCTTAGTGCAGGGAGGAAATTCACCCCTCCACTTT. As protein: CASSLVQGGNSPLHF. The full variable domain, rest sourced from reference TRBV11-2 and TRBJ1-6, is EAGVAQSPRYKIIEKRQSVAFWCNPISGHATLYWYQQILGQGPKLLIQFQNNGVVDDSQLPKDRFSAERLKGVDSTLKIQPAKLEDSAVYLCASSLVQGGNSPLHFGNGTRLTVT.

In nucleotides, the CDR3 is TGTGCCAGCAGCGTAGGACCCGACGGGAGCTACGAGCAGTACTTC. This gives the protein CASSVGPDGSYEQYF. V is TRBV9 and J is TRBJ2-7, with D possibly TRBD2 on 6 matching bases. Germline assignment: CDR1 SGDLS and CDR2 YYNGEE. The V end was cut by 0 bases, the J end by 3 bases, with 13 bases between. The CDR3 sequence is 15 residues long.

The chain joins TRBV6-5 to TRBJ2-7, with TRBD1 as a possible D gene (6 bases). This CDR3 is 15 amino acids long. Trimming cost V 6 bases and J 0 bases, with 15 bases left between them. Germline V gene lookup returns CDR1 MNHEY and CDR2 SVGAGI. The CDR3 DNA follows: TGTGCCAGCAGGATACAGGGCCCTGCCTCCTACGAGCAGTACTTC. It is translated as CASRIQGPASYEQYF.

The chain employs TRBV7-9 and TRBJ1-1; 9 bases agree with TRBD1. With V trimmed by 3 bases and J by 3 bases, 2 bases remained unmatched. Germline CDR1 and CDR2: SEHNR and FQNEAQ (reference sequence). The CDR3 totals 14 residues. CDR3 amino acids: CASSFDRGDTEAFF. In DNA, the CDR3 is TGTGCCAGCAGCTTTGACAGGGGGGACACTGAAGCTTTCTTT.

This sequence joins TRBV7-6 and TRBJ1-3; TRBD1 is a possible D gene (5 bases). The CDR3 is made up of 15 amino acids. The V gene lost 6 bases and the J gene lost 0 bases, with 12 bases spanning the gap. Germline V gives CDR1 SGHVS, CDR2 FNYEAQ. The DNA for the CDR3 is TGTGCCAGCAGTCGAGACAGTAACTCTGGAAACACCATATATTTT. Translating gives CASSRDSNSGNTIYF.